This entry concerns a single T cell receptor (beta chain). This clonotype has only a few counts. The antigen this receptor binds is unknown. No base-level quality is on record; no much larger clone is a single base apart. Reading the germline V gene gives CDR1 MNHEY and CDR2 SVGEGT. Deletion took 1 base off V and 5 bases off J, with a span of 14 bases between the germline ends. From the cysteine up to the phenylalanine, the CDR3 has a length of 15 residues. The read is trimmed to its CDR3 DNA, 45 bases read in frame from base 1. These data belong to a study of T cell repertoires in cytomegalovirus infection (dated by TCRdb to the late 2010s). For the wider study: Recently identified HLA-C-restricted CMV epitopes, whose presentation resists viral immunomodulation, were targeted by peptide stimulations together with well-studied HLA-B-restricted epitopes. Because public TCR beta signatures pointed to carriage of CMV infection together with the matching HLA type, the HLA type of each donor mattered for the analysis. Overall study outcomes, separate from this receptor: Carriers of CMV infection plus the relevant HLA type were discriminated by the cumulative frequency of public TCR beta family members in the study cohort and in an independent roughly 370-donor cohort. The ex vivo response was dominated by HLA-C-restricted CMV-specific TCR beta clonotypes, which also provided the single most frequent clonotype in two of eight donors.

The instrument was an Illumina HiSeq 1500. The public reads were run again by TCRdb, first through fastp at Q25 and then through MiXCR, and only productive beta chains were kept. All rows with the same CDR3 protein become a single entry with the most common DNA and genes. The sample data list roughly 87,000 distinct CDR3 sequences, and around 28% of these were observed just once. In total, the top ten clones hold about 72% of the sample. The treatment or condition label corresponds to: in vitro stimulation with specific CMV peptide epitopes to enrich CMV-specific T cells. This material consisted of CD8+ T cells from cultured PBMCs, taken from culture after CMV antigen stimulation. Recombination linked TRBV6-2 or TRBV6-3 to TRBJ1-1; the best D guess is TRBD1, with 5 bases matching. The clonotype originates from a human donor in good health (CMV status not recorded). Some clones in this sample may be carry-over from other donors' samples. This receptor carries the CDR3 CASSYLVGVGTEAFF. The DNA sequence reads TGTGCCAGCAGTTACTTGGTGGGGGTCGGGACTGAAGCTTTCTTT.